The rows below give T cell receptor beta chains drawn from one sample of a study of early T cells in non-severe SARS-CoV-2 infection. TCRdb passed the 5' RACE reads through MiXCR, listing each CDR3 protein once. The sample shows tens of thousands of distinct CDR3 sequences, around 8% of them seen only once. Material: whole blood, obtained at baseline. These receptors all come from an adult who was a healthcare worker with PCR-confirmed SARS-CoV-2 infection or an uninfected control (not recorded which). The conserved cysteine and the conserved F or W are not part of the CDR3 here.

j_call v_call cdr3_aa
TRBJ2-3 TRBV7-9 ASSLLAGVDTQY
TRBJ1-5 TRBV6-6 ASGTGGNQPQH
TRBJ2-7 TRBV4-3 ASSQDLGVYEQY
TRBJ1-6 TRBV4-1 ASSQYREVEWNSPLH
TRBJ2-1 TRBV29-1 SVYGQSQSYNEQF
TRBJ1-5 TRBV28 ASSHGEDNQPQH
TRBJ2-5 TRBV25-1 ASSTGGAQETQY
TRBJ2-7 TRBV9 ASSPDVGAYEQY
TRBJ2-1 TRBV2 ASRGPSSYNEQF
TRBJ2-1 TRBV2 ASSGRGWNNEQF
TRBJ1-5 TRBV7-3 ASSLTLEGRFNQPQH
TRBJ2-5 TRBV18 ASSPGGSQNQETQY
TRBJ2-5 TRBV29-1 SGKDSYQETQY
TRBJ2-4 TRBV5-1 ASSLARRNIQY
TRBJ2-7 TRBV25-1 ASSSDRLHYEQY
TRBJ1-1 TRBV5-1 ASSLERDRTEAF
TRBJ1-2 TRBV28 ASLARGIYGYT
TRBJ2-7 TRBV12-3/TRBV12-4 ASSLGHQSYEQY
TRBJ2-3 TRBV7-9 VSSLEDTQY
TRBJ2-2 TRBV6-2/TRBV6-3 ASTGTSGVLGELF
TRBJ2-7 TRBV28 ASSLFGRVYEQY
TRBJ2-1 TRBV20-1 SALTGLDYNEQF